This T cell receptor (beta chain) was obtained from a study of technical replicates of blood from a handful of donors. Here immunoSEQ multiplex PCR was the method, and the copy in TCRdb shows in-frame clones only, minus some. The sample holds 75,000 to 80,000 clones; 90% to 95% are singletons and the top ten take about 0.4%. The material sequenced was T cells isolated from PBMCs. The TCR sequence derives from a human donor in good health.

CDR3 in DNA: TGTGCCAGCAGCGTAGGAGGAACCGGGGAGCTGTTTTTT. As protein: CASSVGGTGELFF. V is TRBV9 and J is TRBJ2-2; unclear D gene. V lost 0 bases and J 5 bases, leaving 5 bases between the germline ends. This CDR3 has 13 amino acids. Germline V gene data show CDR1 as SGDLS and CDR2 as YYNGEE. Drawing the rest from reference TRBV9 and TRBJ2-2, the complete variable domain is DSGVTQTPKHLITATGQRVTLRCSPRSGDLSVYWYQQSLDQGLQFLIQYYNGEERAKGNILERFSAQQFPDLHSELNLSSLELGDSALYFCASSVGGTGELFFGEGSRLTVL.